Sequencing of this T cell receptor (beta chain) was carried out in a study of preoperative IRX-2 immunotherapy in early breast cancer. Noted treatment: preoperative locoregional IRX-2 cytokine immunotherapy. This phase Ib study tested locoregional IRX-2 cytokine immunotherapy given before surgery. CDR3 length: 18 amino acids. Germline CDR1 is SGHVS and CDR2 is FNYEAQ. Deletions cut 3 bases from V and 0 bases from J, with 20 bases between. Sequencing used immunoSEQ multiplex PCR; TCRdb keeps in-frame clones, though not all of them. Found here are roughly 40,000 clones, 70% to 85% of them singletons; the top ten hold 0.95% to 1.5%.

The chain couples TRBV7-6 to TRBJ1-1; possibly TRBD1 for D (5 bases). The clonotype was recovered from a human donor with breast cancer. The sample here was tumor tissue, taken after IRX-2 immunotherapy. In DNA form, the CDR3 reads TGTGCCAGCAGCTTGATCCCCCCCAGACAGATTTTGAACACTGAAGCTTTCTTT. It encodes CASSLIPPRQILNTEAFF.